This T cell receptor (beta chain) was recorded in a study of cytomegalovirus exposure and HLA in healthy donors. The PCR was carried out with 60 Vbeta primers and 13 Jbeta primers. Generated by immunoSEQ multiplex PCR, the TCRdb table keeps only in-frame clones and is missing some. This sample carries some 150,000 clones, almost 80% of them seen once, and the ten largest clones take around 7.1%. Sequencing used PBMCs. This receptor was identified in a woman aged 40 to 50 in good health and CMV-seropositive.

For the CDR3, the DNA is TGTGCCAGCAGCTGGACTAGCGGGAGAGAGACCCAGTACTTC. Protein sequence: CASSWTSGRETQYF. The chain carries TRBV11-2 and TRBJ2-5; 13 nucleotides line up with TRBD2. J gave up 4 bases and V 4 bases, and 0 bases lay outside the gene matches. The CDR3 has 14 amino acids. CDR1 is SGHAT and CDR2 is FQNNGV in the germline V gene.